This record concerns one T cell receptor beta chain sequence. Preparation of naive CD8 libraries involved roughly 19,000 to 1,000,000 sorted cells and 10%, 30% or 50% RNA. Naive CD8 T cells underwent sorting with the CD8+CD4-CCR7+CD45RA+ definition. These data are taken from a study of molecular identifiers for immune sequencing clone quantification. From the PCR reads, TCRdb called clonotypes with MiXCR, one entry per CDR3 protein. The data contain about 630,000 distinct CDR3 sequences, approximately 24% of them singletons. Losses at the gene ends were 0 bases for V and 5 bases for J; bases not matched to a gene: 13. CDR1 is MNHEY and CDR2 is SVGEGT in the germline V gene. The CDR3 is 17 residues long.

The sequence came from a human donor in good health. Some libraries in this study had Jurkat cell RNA spiked in. The sample consisted of naive CD8+ T cells from blood, with Jurkat cell RNA spiked in. Specified subset: FACS-sorted CD8+CD4-CCR7+CD45RA+ naive T cells. V is TRBV6-2 or TRBV6-3 and J is TRBJ2-7; 7 bases match TRBD1. The CDR3 protein is CASSYSIEGASMNEQYF. The CDR3 bases are TGTGCCAGCAGTTACTCGATTGAGGGGGCATCGATGAACGAGCAGTACTTC.